This TCR beta chain was identified in a study of blood T cell repertoires in COVID-19. Profiling relied on immunoSEQ multiplex PCR, and the TCRdb table lists in-frame clones only, not all of them. Here the sample spans roughly 270,000 clones, 70% to 90% being singletons. The CDR3 runs to 19 residues. The V and J ends lost 3 bases and 0 bases respectively, with 19 bases between them. Germline CDR1 SGDLS, CDR2 YYNGEE. V and J are TRBV9 and TRBJ2-6; tentatively, D is TRBD1 (6 bases). The sequence was collected from a man between 18 and 35 years old with active or convalescent COVID-19. The sequenced sample consisted of peripheral blood. The CDR3 DNA sequence: TGTGCCAGCAGCGCCCACAGGGCCTCCCTTTTCTCTGGGGCCAACGTCCTGACTTTC. Translation gives CASSAHRASLFSGANVLTF.